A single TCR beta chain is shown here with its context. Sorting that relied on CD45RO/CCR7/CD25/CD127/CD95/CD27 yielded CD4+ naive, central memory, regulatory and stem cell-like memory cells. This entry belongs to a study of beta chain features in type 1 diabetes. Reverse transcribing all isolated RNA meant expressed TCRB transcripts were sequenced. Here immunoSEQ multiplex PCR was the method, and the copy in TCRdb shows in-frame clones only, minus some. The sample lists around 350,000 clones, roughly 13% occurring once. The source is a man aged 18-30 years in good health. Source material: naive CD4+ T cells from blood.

The chain's CDR3 is CASRGGQENSPLHF. The CDR3 DNA follows: TGTGCCAGCAGGGGAGGACAGGAGAATTCACCCCTCCACTTT. The chain recombines TRBV6-5 with TRBJ1-6; 7 bases map to TRBD1. Germline loops: CDR1 MNHEY, CDR2 SVGAGI. CDR3 length: 14 residues. After removal of 6 bases from V and 7 bases from J, the junction contained 6 bases not matched to a gene.